The entry below gives a single T cell receptor (beta chain) sequence along with its context. Between the trimmed V and J ends, which lost 4 bases and 0 bases, there was a span of 8 bases. The CDR3 loop spans 14 amino acids. Germline V lookup: CDR1 LGHNA, CDR2 YNFKEQ. The sample originates from a study of T-cell reconstitution after alpha-beta-depleted transplantation in children. The TCRbeta library was prepared with unique molecular identifiers. TCRdb reprocessed the PCR reads with MiXCR, giving one entry per CDR3 protein. The data hold some 550,000 distinct CDR3 sequences, with 23% observed a single time.

The sequenced sample was PBMCs, mostly from graft donor cells, obtained 360 days after TCRalphabeta/CD19-depleted stem cell transplant. This sequence was found in a boy younger than two who had a stem cell transplant for acute myeloid leukemia, so the T cells may come from the graft donor. This sequence joins TRBV4-2 and TRBJ2-3; D gene unclear. CDR3: CASSRTLSTDTQYF. CDR3 nucleotide sequence: TGTGCCAGCAGCCGCACCCTCAGCACAGATACGCAGTATTTT.